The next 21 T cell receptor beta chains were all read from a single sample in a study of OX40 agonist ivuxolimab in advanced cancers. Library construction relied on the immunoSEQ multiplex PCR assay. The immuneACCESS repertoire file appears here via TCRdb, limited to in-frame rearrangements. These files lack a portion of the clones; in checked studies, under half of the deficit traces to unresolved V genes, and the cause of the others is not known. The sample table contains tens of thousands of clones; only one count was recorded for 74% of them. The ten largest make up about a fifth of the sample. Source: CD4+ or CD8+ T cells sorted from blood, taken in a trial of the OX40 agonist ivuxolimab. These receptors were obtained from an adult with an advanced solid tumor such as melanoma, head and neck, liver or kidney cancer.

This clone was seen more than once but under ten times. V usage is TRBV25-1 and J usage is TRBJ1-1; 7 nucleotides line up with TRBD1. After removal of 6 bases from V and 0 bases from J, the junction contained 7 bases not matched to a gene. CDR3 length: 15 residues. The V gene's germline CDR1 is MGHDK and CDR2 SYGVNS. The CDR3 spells CASSGLDRVNTEAFF. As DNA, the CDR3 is TGTGCCAGCAGCGGATTAGACAGGGTGAACACTGAAGCTTTCTTT.

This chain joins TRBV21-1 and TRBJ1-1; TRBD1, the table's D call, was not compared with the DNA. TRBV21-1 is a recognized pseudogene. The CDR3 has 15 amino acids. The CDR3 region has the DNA TGTGCCAGCAGCAAATGCTACAGGGTAGACACTGAAGCTTTCTTT. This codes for CASSKCYRVDTEAFF.

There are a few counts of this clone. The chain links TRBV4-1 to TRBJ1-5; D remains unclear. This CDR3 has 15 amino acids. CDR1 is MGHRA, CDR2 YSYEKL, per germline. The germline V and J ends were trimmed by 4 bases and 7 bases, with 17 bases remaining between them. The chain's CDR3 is CASSLMRGIGQPQHF. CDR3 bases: TGCGCCAGCAGCCTTATGAGAGGGATTGGGCAGCCCCAGCATTTT.

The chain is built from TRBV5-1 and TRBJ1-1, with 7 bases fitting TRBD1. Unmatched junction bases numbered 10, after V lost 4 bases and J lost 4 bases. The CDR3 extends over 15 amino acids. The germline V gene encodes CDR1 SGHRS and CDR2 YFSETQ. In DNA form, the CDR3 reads TGCGCCAGCAGCGTCGAACCACAGGGGATCACTGAAGCTTTCTTT. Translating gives CASSVEPQGITEAFF.

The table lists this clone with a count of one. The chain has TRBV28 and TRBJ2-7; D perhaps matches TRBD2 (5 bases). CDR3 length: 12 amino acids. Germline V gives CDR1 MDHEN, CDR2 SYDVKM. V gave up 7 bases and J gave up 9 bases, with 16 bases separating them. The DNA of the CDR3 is TGTGCCAGCAAAAGGACTTTGGACGGGCAGTACTTC. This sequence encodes CASKRTLDGQYF.

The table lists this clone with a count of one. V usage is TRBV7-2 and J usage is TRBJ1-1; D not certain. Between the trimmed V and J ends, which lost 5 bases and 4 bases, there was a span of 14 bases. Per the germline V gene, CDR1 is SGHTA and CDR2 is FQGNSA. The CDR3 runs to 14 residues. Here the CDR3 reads CASSPGGMGTEAFF. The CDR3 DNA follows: TGTGCCAGCAGCCCCGGAGGGATGGGCACTGAAGCTTTCTTT.

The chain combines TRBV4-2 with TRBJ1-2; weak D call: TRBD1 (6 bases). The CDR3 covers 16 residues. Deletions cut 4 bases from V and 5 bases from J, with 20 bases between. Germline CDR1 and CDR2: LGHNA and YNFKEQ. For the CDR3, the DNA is TGTGCCAGCAGCCCTAACACCCCGGGGGCGGGTTATGGCTACACCTTC. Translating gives CASSPNTPGAGYGYTF.

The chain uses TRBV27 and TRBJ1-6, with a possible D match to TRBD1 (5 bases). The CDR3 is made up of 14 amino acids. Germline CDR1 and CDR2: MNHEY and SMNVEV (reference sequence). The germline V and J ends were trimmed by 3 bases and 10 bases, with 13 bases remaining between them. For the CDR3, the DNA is TGTGCCAGCAGTTTCCAAGGGGTACAATCACCCCTCCACTTT. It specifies CASSFQGVQSPLHF.

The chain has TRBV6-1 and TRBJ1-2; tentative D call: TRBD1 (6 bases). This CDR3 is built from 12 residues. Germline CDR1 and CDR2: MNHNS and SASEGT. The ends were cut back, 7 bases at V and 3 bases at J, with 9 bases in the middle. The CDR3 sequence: CASTNRDYGYTF. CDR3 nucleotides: TGTGCCAGCACCAACAGGGACTATGGCTACACCTTC.

CDR3 protein: CASSIFSGGPQETQYF. CDR3 coding DNA: TGTGCCAGTAGTATTTTTAGCGGGGGACCCCAAGAGACCCAGTACTTC. The chain couples TRBV19 to TRBJ2-5; TRBD2 matches at 9 bases. Germline CDR1 and CDR2: LNHDA and SQIVND (reference sequence). The CDR3 covers 16 residues. V was pared by 3 bases and J by 1 base, with 6 bases of the junction left unmatched.

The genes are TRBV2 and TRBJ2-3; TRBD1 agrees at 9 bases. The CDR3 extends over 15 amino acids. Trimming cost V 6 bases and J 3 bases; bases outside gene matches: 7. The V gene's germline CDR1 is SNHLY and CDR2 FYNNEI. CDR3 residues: CASSPGTGRTDTQYF. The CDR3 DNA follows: TGTGCCAGCAGCCCCGGGACAGGGAGGACAGATACGCAGTATTTT. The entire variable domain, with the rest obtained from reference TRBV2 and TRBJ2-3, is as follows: EPEVTQTPSHQVTQMGQEVILRCVPISNHLYFYWYRQILGQKVEFLVSFYNNEISEKSEIFDDQFSVERPDGSNFTLKIRSTKLEDSAMYFCASSPGTGRTDTQYFGPGTRLTVL.

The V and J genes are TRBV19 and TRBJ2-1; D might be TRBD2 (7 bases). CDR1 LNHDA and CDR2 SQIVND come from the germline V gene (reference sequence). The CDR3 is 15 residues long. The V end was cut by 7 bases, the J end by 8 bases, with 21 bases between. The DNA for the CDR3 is TGTGCCAGTAAGGAGGGGGGGCCTCTTCGCTATGAGCAGTTCTTC. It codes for CASKEGGPLRYEQFF.

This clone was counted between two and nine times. Written as DNA, the CDR3 is TGCGCCAGCAGCCAAGACCGGATCGGGACTAGCCGCACAGATACGCAGTATTTT. Translation: CASSQDRIGTSRTDTQYF. The chain links TRBV4-1 to TRBJ2-3; 9 bases are a match to TRBD2. The J segment lost 1 base and the V segment lost 0 bases, leaving 8 bases of the junction unmatched. The CDR3 loop spans 18 amino acids. Germline V gene lookup returns CDR1 MGHRA and CDR2 YSYEKL.

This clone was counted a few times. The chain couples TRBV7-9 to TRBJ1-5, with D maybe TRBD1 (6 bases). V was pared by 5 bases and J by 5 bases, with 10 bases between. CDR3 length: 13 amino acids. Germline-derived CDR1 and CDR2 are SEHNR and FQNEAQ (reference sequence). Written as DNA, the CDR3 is TGTGCCAGCAGCCCAGGGGTCTATCAGCCCCAGCATTTT. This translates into CASSPGVYQPQHF.

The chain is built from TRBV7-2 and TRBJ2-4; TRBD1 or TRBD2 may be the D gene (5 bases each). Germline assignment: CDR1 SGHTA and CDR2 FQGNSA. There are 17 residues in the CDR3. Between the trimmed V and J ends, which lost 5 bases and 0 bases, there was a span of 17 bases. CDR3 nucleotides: TGTGCCAGCAGCCAGAGGGGCGGGCCCCTAGCCAAAAACATTCAGTACTTC. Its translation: CASSQRGGPLAKNIQYF.

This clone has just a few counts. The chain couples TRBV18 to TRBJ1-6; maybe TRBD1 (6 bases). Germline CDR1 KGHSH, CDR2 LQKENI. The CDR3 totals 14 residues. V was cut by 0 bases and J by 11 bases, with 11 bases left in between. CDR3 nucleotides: TGTGCCAGCTCACCACCTACAGGGTCACCACCCCTCCACTTT. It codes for CASSPPTGSPPLHF.

CDR3 loop: CASGLVVWGRLNEQFF. The CDR3 coding sequence is TGTGCTAGTGGTTTGGTAGTGTGGGGGCGTCTCAATGAGCAGTTCTTC. This rearrangement joins TRBV12-5 to TRBJ2-1; tentatively, D is TRBD1 (6 bases). Germline loops: CDR1 LGHNT, CDR2 FRNRAP. Trimming pared 0 bases from V and 6 bases from J, leaving 15 bases between. CDR3 length: 16 amino acids.

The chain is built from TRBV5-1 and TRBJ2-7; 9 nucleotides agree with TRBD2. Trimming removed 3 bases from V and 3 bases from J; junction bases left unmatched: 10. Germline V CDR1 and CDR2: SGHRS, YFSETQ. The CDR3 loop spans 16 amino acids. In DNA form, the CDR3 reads TGCGCCAGCAGCTCCTGGGTGGCGGGAGGGGTCTACGAGCAGTACTTC. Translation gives CASSSWVAGGVYEQYF.

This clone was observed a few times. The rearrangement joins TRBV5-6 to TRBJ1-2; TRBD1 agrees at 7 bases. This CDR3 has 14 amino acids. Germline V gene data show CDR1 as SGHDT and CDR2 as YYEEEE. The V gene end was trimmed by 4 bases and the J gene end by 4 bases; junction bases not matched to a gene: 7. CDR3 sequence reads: CASSIGTAFYGYTF. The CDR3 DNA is TGTGCCAGCAGCATCGGGACAGCGTTCTATGGCTACACCTTC. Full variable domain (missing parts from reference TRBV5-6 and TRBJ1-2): DAGVTQSPTHLIKTRGQQVTLRCSPKSGHDTVSWYQQALGQGPQFIFQYYEEEERQRGNFPDRFSGHQFPNYSSELNVNALLLGDSALYLCASSIGTAFYGYTFGSGTRLTVV.

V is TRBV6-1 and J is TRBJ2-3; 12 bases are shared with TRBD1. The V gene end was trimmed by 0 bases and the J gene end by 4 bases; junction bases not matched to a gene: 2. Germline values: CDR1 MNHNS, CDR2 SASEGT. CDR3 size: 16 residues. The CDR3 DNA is TGTGCCAGCAGTGAAGCCGGGACAGGGGGCCCAGATACGCAGTATTTT. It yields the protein CASSEAGTGGPDTQYF.

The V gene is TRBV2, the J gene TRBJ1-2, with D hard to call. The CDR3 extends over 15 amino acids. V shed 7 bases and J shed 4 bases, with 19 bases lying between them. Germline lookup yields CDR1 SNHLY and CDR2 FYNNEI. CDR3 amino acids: CASIKEAYARYGYTF. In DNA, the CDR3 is TGTGCCAGCATTAAAGAGGCCTATGCCCGCTATGGCTACACCTTC.